This TCR beta chain was observed in a study of Graves' ophthalmopathy and Graves' hyperthyroidism. Study background: Researchers obtained peripheral blood at initial diagnosis, before any treatment had begun.

CDR3 regions of TCR beta were amplified from RNA transcripts. First-round RT-PCR with HTBI primers preceded a second-round multiplex PCR. TCRdb recomputed calls from the multiplex PCR reads with MiXCR, one row per CDR3 protein. In the table there are 360,000 or so distinct CDR3 sequences, approximately 20% of which are singletons. General study results and limits: Using a 13-signature model, the authors split ophthalmopathy from stable hyperthyroidism, with about 88% sensitivity and 70% to 83% specificity.

This clonotype has more than one count but fewer than ten. Its antigen remains unknown. This CDR3 spans 15 amino acids. V was pared by 3 bases and J by 5 bases, with 17 bases between. Germline V gene data show CDR1 as SGHDT and CDR2 as YYEEEE. Sequencing used peripheral blood. This chain links TRBV5-6 with TRBJ1-1, with D maybe TRBD1 (5 bases). The source is a woman between 18 and 29 years old with Graves' ophthalmopathy. CDR3 sequence: CASSSGRGGWTEAFF. DNA for the CDR3: TGTGCCAGCAGCTCAGGTAGGGGCGGATGGACTGAAGCTTTCTTT.